The text below deals with one TCR beta chain. This sample is part of a study of blood T cell repertoires in COVID-19. Study as a whole: The analysed material was cDNA or gDNA that came from T cells, B-cell-depleted T cells, or PBMCs.

Sequencing used immunoSEQ multiplex PCR; TCRdb keeps in-frame clones, though not all of them. The repertoire holds around 310,000 clones, with under 90% as singletons. Before being deemed recovered, Cohort 3 donors had two negative PCRs, clearance, or symptom resolution. Germline V gene data show CDR1 as LGHNA and CDR2 as YNFKEQ. Between the trimmed V and J ends, which lost 4 bases and 4 bases, there was a span of 16 bases. The CDR3 length is 15 residues. This receptor was taken from a woman aged 25 to 45 who had recovered from COVID-19. Material: PBMCs or T cells enriched from blood (not recorded which). This sequence joins TRBV4-2 and TRBJ1-2; D perhaps matches TRBD1 (5 bases). The CDR3 here is CASSRTGGTAYGYTF. DNA for the CDR3: TGTGCCAGCAGCCGTACCGGAGGGACGGCCTATGGCTACACCTTC.